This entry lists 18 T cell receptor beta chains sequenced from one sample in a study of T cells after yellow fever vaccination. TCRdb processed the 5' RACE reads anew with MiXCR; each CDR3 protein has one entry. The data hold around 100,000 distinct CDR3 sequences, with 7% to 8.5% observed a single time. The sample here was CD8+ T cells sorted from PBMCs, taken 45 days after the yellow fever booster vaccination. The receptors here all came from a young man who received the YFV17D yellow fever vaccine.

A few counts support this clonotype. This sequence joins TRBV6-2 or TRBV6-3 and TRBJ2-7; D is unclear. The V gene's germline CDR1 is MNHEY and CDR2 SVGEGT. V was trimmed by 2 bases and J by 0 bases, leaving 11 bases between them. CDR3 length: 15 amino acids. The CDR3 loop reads CASSYNADSSYEQYF. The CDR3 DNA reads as TGTGCCAGCAGTTACAATGCAGATAGCTCCTACGAGCAGTACTTC.

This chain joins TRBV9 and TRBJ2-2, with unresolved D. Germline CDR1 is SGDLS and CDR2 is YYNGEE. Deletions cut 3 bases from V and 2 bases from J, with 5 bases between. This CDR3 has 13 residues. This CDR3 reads CASSGSNTGELFF. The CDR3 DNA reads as TGTGCCAGCAGCGGGTCAAACACCGGGGAGCTGTTTTTT.

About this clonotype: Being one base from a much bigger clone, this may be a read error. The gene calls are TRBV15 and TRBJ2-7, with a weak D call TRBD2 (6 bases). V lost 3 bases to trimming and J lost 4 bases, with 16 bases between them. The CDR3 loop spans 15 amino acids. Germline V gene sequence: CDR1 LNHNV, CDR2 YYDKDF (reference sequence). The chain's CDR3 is CATSSSGNSGYEQYF. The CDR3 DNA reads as TGTGCCACCAGCAGTTCCGGGAATAGCGGTTACGAGCAGTACTTC.

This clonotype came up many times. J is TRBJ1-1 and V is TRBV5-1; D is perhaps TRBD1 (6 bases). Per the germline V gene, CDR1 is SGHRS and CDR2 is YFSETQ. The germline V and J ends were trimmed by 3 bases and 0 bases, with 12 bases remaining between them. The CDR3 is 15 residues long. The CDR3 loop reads CASSSPGAMNTEAFF. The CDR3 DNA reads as TGCGCCAGCAGCTCACCGGGGGCTATGAACACTGAAGCTTTCTTT.

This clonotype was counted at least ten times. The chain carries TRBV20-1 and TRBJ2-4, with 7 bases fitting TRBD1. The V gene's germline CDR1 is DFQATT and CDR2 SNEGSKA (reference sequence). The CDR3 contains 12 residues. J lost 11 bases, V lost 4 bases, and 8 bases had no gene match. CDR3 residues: CSAKIIDRVQYF. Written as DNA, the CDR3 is TGCAGTGCTAAAATAATAGACAGGGTTCAGTACTTC.

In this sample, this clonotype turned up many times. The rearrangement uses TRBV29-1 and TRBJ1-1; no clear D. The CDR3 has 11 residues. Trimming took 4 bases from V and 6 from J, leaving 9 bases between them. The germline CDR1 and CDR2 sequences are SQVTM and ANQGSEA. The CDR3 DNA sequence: TGCAGCGTTGGTTATCTTCCTGAAGCTTTCTTT. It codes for CSVGYLPEAFF. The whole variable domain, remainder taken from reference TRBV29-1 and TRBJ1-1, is SAVISQKPSRDICQRGTSLTIQCQVDSQVTMMFWYRQQPGQSLTLIATANQGSEATYESGFVIDKFPISRPNLTFSTLTVSNMSPEDSSIYLCSVGYLPEAFFGQGTRLTVV.

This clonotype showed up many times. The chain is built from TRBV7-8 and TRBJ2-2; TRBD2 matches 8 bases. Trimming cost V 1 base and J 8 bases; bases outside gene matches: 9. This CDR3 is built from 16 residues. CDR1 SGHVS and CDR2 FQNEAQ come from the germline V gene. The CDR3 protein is CASSLEGAGADGELFF. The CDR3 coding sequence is TGTGCCAGCAGCTTAGAGGGAGCGGGGGCGGATGGGGAGCTGTTTTTT. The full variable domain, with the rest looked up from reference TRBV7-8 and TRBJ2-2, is GAGVSQSPRYKVAKRGQDVALRCDPISGHVSLFWYQQALGQGPEFLTYFQNEAQLDKSGLPSDRFFAERPEGSVSTLKIQRTQQEDSAVYLCASSLEGAGADGELFFGEGSRLTVL.

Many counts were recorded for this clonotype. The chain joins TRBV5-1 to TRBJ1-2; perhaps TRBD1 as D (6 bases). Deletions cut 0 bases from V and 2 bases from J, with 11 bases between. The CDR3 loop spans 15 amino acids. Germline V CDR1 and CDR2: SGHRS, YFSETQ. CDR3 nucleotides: TGCGCCAGCAGCTTGGTATCAGGGGCAAACTATGGCTACACCTTC. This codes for CASSLVSGANYGYTF. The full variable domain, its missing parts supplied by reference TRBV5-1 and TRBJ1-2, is KAGVTQTPRYLIKTRGQQVTLSCSPISGHRSVSWYQQTPGQGLQFLFEYFSETQRNKGNFPGRFSGRQFSNSRSEMNVSTLELGDSALYLCASSLVSGANYGYTFGSGTRLTVV.

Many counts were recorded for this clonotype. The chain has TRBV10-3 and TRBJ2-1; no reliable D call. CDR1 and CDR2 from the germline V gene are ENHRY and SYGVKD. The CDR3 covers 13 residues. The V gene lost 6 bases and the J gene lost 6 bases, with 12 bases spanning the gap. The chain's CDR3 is CAISPLLPNEQFF. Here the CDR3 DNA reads TGTGCCATCAGCCCTCTACTACCCAATGAGCAGTTCTTC.

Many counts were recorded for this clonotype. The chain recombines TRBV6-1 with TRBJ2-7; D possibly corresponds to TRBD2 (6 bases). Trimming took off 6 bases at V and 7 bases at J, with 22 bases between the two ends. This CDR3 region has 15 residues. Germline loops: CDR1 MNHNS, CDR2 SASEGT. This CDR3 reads CASSFETGPGVEQYF. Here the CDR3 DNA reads TGTGCCAGCAGCTTCGAAACCGGGCCGGGGGTGGAGCAGTACTTC.

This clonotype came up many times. CDR3 sequence (DNA): TGTGCCACCAGCAGAGTCAGACAGGGAACCTACGAGCAGTACTTC. Residues: CATSRVRQGTYEQYF. The genes are TRBV15 and TRBJ2-7; 7 bases map to TRBD1. The ends lost 1 base at V and 2 bases at J; junction bases unmatched: 5. Germline V CDR1 and CDR2: LNHNV, YYDKDF (reference sequence). This CDR3 spans 15 amino acids.

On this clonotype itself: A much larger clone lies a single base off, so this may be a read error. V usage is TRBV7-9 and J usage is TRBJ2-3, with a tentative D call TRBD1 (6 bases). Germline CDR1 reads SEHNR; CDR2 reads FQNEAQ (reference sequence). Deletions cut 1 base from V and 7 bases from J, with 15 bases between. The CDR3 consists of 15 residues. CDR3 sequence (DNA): TGTGCCAGCAGCTTAGTTGACAGGCCGGGACATACGCAGTATTTT. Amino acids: CASSLVDRPGHTQYF.

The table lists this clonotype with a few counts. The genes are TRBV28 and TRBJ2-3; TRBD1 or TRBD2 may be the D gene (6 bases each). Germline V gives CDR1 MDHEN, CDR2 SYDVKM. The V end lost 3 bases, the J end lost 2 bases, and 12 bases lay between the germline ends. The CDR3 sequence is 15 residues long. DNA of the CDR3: TGTGCCAGCAGTTTCACCGGGGGCCTCACAGATACGCAGTATTTT. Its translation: CASSFTGGLTDTQYF. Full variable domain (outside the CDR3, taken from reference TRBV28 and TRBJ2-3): DVKVTQSSRYLVKRTGEKVFLECVQDMDHENMFWYRQDPGLGLRLIYFSYDVKMKEKGDIPEGYSVSREKKERFSLILESASTNQTSMYLCASSFTGGLTDTQYFGPGTRLTVL.

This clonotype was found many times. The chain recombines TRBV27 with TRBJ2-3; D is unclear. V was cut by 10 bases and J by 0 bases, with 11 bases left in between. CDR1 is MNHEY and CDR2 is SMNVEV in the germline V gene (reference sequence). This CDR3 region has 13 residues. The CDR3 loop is CAISRSSTDTQYF. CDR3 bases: TGTGCCATTAGCAGATCTAGCACAGATACGCAGTATTTT.

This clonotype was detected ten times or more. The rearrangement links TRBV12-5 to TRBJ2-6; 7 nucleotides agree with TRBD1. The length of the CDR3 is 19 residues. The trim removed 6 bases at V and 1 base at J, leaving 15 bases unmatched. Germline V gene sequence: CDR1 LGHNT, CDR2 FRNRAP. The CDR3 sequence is CASGGPGQVKESGANVLTF. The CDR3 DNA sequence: TGTGCTAGTGGGGGACCTGGACAGGTAAAGGAATCTGGGGCCAACGTCCTGACTTTC.

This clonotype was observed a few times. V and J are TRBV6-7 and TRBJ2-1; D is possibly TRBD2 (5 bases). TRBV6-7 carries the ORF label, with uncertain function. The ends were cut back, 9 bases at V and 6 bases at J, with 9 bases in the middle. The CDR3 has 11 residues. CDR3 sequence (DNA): TGTGCCAGGGGAGAGGGCAATGAGCAGTTCTTC. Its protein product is CARGEGNEQFF.

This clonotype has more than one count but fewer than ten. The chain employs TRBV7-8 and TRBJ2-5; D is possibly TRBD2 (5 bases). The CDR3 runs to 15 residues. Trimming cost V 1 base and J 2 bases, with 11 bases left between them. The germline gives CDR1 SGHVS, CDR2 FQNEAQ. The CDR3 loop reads CASSLGLTGQETQYF. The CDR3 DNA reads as TGTGCCAGCAGCTTAGGTTTGACGGGGCAAGAGACCCAGTACTTC.

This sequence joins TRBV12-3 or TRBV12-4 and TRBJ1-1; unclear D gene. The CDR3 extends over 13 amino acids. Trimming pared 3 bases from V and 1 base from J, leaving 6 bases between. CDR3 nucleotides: TGTGCCAGCAGTTTTGGATCGAACACTGAAGCTTTCTTT. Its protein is CASSFGSNTEAFF.